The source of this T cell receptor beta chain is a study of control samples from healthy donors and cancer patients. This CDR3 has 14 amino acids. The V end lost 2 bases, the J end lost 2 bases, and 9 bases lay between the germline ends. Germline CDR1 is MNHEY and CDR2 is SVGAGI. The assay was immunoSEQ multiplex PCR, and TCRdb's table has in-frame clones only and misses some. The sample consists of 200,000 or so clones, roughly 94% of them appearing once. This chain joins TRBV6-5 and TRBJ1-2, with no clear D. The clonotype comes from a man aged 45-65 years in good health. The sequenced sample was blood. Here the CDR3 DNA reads TGTGCCAGCAGTTACGGTCAGAGGAACTATGGCTACACCTTC. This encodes CASSYGQRNYGYTF.